This T cell receptor (beta chain) is from a study of response to subunit inactivated influenza vaccine. The sample holds a few counts of this clonotype. TCRdb recomputed calls from the RT-PCR reads with MiXCR, one row per CDR3 protein. The sample lists hundreds of thousands of distinct CDR3 sequences; approximately 17% were seen once. CDR3 length: 18 residues. The V gene's germline CDR1 is SGHAT and CDR2 FQNNGV. Germline trimming cut 6 bases from V and 5 bases from J; bases unmatched to any gene: 13. The sequence derives from a man aged 50-60 years who received an inactivated influenza vaccine. This material consisted of PBMCs from blood, taken 5 days after vaccination. The chain employs TRBV11-2 and TRBJ2-2; 12 nucleotides match TRBD1. The CDR3: CASRKFPGQGAGTGELFF. The CDR3 DNA reads TGTGCCAGCAGGAAATTCCCGGGACAGGGGGCAGGGACCGGGGAGCTGTTTTTT.